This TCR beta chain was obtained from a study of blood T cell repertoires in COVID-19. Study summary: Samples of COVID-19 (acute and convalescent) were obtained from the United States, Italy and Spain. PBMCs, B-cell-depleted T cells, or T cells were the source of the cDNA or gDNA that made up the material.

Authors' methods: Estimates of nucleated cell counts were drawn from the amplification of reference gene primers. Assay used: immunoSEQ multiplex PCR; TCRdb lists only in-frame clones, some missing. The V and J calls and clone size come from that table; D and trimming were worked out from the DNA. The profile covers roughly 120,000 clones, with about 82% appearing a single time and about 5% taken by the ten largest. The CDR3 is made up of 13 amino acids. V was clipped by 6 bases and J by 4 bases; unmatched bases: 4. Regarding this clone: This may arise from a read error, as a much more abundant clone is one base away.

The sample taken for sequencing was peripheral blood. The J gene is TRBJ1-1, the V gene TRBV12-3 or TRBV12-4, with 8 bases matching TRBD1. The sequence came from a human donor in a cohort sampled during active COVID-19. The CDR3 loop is CASSLDRVTEAFF. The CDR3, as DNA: TGTGCCAGCAGCCTGGACAGGGTCACTGAAGCTTTCTTT.